This T cell receptor beta chain emerged from a study of CD8+CD57+ T cells in acquired aplastic anemia. For the study at large: Each DNA sample taken from sorted CD4+ and CD8+ cells came to around 2.9 ug on average.

About this clonotype: The antigen is not known.

Sequencing was done on patients that had shown CD8+CD57+ cell expansion by flow cytometry. Everyone among the patients had severe acquired aplastic anemia. Trimming removed 2 bases at V and 6 bases at J, with 10 bases between. The CDR3 is 13 residues long. Germline loops: CDR1 SGHVS, CDR2 FQNEAQ. Profiling of TCR beta VDJ combinations and CDR3 sequences used genomic DNA as template. MiXCR, applied by TCRdb to the reads, yields one record per CDR3 protein. Of 300,000 or so distinct CDR3 sequences in the sample, about three fifths were seen once. General study results and limits: Patients had roughly 29 CD8+ CDR3 sequences in common with controls (the shared set).

The J gene is TRBJ1-2, the V gene TRBV7-8; D gene uncertain. The sample was sorted CD4+, CD8+, or CD8+CD57+ T cells (not recorded which) from PBMCs. The origin of this receptor is a human donor with aplastic anemia. CDR3 DNA: TGTGCCAGCAGCTTATCCACAGCGCATGGCTACACCTTC. It encodes CASSLSTAHGYTF.